The rows below give T cell receptor beta chains drawn from one sample of a study of OX40 agonist ivuxolimab in advanced cancers. Profiled with immunoSEQ multiplex PCR; TCRdb holds only in-frame clones, not every one. The sample includes approximately 60,000 clones, roughly 82% of them seen just once. The material sequenced was CD4+ or CD8+ T cells sorted from blood, taken in a trial of the OX40 agonist ivuxolimab. The origin of the receptors is an adult with an advanced solid tumor such as melanoma, head and neck, liver or kidney cancer. Each CDR3 is given with its conserved first and last residue. The D gene is left open where the match is weak. For some rows the clone size is stated as once, few or many, or as a class when expanded; others skip it.

J gene: TRBJ1-2
D gene: -
V gene: TRBV28
clone size: -
CDR3 protein: CASSVGSANYGYTF
CDR3 DNA: TGTGCCAGCAGCGTGGGTTCTGCTAACTATGGCTACACCTTC

J gene: TRBJ2-7
D gene: TRBD1
V gene: TRBV19
clone size: few
CDR3 protein: CASSIRSGTGAYEQYF
CDR3 DNA: TGTGCCAGTAGTATTAGGTCCGGGACAGGGGCCTACGAGCAGTACTTC

J gene: TRBJ2-7
D gene: -
V gene: TRBV11-2
clone size: -
CDR3 protein: CASSLASASSYEQYF
CDR3 DNA: TGTGCCAGCAGCTTAGCTAGCGCGAGCTCCTACGAGCAGTACTTC

J gene: TRBJ2-1
D gene: -
V gene: TRBV7-3
clone size: many
CDR3 protein: CASSITPDNEQFF
CDR3 DNA: TGTGCCAGCAGTATAACGCCCGACAATGAGCAGTTCTTC

J gene: TRBJ1-1
D gene: -
V gene: TRBV15
clone size: -
CDR3 protein: CATSRDLGYTEAFF
CDR3 DNA: TGTGCCACCAGCAGAGATCTGGGGTACACTGAAGCTTTCTTT

J gene: TRBJ2-1
D gene: TRBD2
V gene: TRBV4-1
clone size: -
CDR3 protein: CASTRGAGGNLNEQFF
CDR3 DNA: TGCGCCAGCACCAGAGGCGCGGGGGGCAACCTAAATGAGCAGTTCTTC

J gene: TRBJ1-1
D gene: TRBD1
V gene: TRBV6-5
clone size: few
CDR3 protein: CASNKQGATEAFF
CDR3 DNA: TGTGCCAGCAATAAACAGGGGGCAACTGAAGCTTTCTTT

J gene: TRBJ2-2
D gene: -
V gene: TRBV15
clone size: once
CDR3 protein: CATSPPKGANGVSGELFF
CDR3 DNA: TGTGCCACCAGCCCCCCCAAAGGTGCAAATGGGGTTTCCGGGGAGCTGTTTTTT

J gene: TRBJ1-1
D gene: -
V gene: TRBV6-6
clone size: few
CDR3 protein: CASSKQGVTEAFF
CDR3 DNA: TGTGCCAGCAGTAAACAGGGTGTCACTGAAGCTTTCTTT

J gene: TRBJ2-1
D gene: TRBD2
V gene: TRBV7-3
clone size: -
CDR3 protein: CASSPGEGRSYNEQFF
CDR3 DNA: TGTGCCAGCAGCCCCGGGGAGGGTAGGTCCTACAATGAGCAGTTCTTC

J gene: TRBJ1-5
D gene: TRBD1
V gene: TRBV27
clone size: once
CDR3 protein: CASSQGTGIVDQPQHF
CDR3 DNA: TGTGCCAGCAGTCAGGGGACAGGGATTGTAGATCAGCCCCAGCATTTT

J gene: TRBJ1-1
D gene: -
V gene: TRBV6-1
clone size: -
CDR3 protein: CASSEVSGLTEAFF
CDR3 DNA: TGTGCCAGCAGTGAGGTATCAGGGTTAACTGAAGCTTTCTTT

J gene: TRBJ1-6
D gene: TRBD1
V gene: TRBV5-1
clone size: -
CDR3 protein: CASSWDRGNSPLHF
CDR3 DNA: TGCGCCAGCAGCTGGGACAGGGGGAATTCACCCCTCCACTTT

J gene: TRBJ1-1
D gene: -
V gene: TRBV7-9
clone size: -
CDR3 protein: CTSSLVFGSRSPMNTEAFF
CDR3 DNA: TGTACCAGCAGCTTAGTTTTCGGGTCCCGGTCCCCCATGAACACTGAAGCTTTCTTT

J gene: TRBJ2-5
D gene: TRBD1
V gene: TRBV25-1
clone size: -
CDR3 protein: CASRDPGQGLFETQYF
CDR3 DNA: TGTGCCAGCAGGGACCCGGGACAGGGGCTTTTCGAGACCCAGTACTTC

J gene: TRBJ1-2
D gene: TRBD1
V gene: TRBV5-4
clone size: few
CDR3 protein: CASSSGTGGLVNYGYTF
CDR3 DNA: TGTGCCAGCAGCTCCGGGACAGGGGGCCTCGTAAACTATGGCTACACCTTC

J gene: TRBJ1-6
D gene: -
V gene: TRBV6-1
clone size: once
CDR3 protein: CASSEKVGPYGGSPLHF
CDR3 DNA: TGTGCCAGCAGTGAAAAGGTAGGCCCCTACGGTGGTTCACCCCTCCACTTT

J gene: TRBJ2-5
D gene: -
V gene: TRBV7-8
clone size: -
CDR3 protein: CASSVGGAKETQYF
CDR3 DNA: TGTGCCAGCAGCGTTGGGGGCGCGAAAGAGACCCAGTACTTC

J gene: TRBJ2-5
D gene: TRBD1
V gene: TRBV14
clone size: few
CDR3 protein: CASKPGQNQETQYF
CDR3 DNA: TGTGCCAGCAAACCGGGACAGAACCAAGAGACCCAGTACTTC